A single sample is the source of the 23 T cell receptor beta chains below, sequenced in a study of blood T cell repertoires in COVID-19. Some clones are missing from TCRdb's copy, which holds only in-frame ones; the method was immunoSEQ multiplex PCR. This table holds tens of thousands of clones, more than 85% found once. Input material: peripheral blood. The receptors derive from a man aged 35 to 55 with acute or convalescent COVID-19.

Here the CDR3 DNA reads TGTGCCAGCAGTACAAATAATCAGCCCCAGCATTTT. Residues: CASSTNNQPQHF. This chain uses TRBV6-5 with TRBJ1-5; D is unresolved. V was shortened by 5 bases and J by 4 bases, with 6 bases between the two germline ends. In germline, CDR1 is MNHEY, CDR2 SVGAGI. The CDR3 is made up of 12 amino acids.

This chain uses TRBV9 with TRBJ1-4; D is uncertain. CDR3 length equals 13 residues. The germline V gene has CDR1 SGDLS and CDR2 YYNGEE. V lost 0 bases and J 7 bases, leaving 7 bases between the germline ends. CDR3 sequence (DNA): TGTGCCAGCAGCGTAGGAGAGTTTGAAAAACTGTTTTTT. It translates to CASSVGEFEKLFF.

A single count supports this clone. The chain links TRBV18 to TRBJ2-1; 13 bases agree with TRBD2. This CDR3 region has 18 residues. The junction had 11 bases not matched to a gene; V was cut back by 6 bases and J by 3 bases. CDR1 is KGHSH, CDR2 LQKENI, per germline. CDR3 in DNA: TGTGCCAGCTCCTACCCGGGACTAGCGGGACCGTACTACAATGAGCAGTTCTTC. Translation: CASSYPGLAGPYYNEQFF.

The genes are TRBV6-2 or TRBV6-3 and TRBJ1-6; 10 bases line up with TRBD1. Germline V lookup: CDR1 MNHEY, CDR2 SVGEGT. The CDR3 runs to 16 residues. The trim removed 2 bases at V and 10 bases at J, leaving 8 bases unmatched. Here the CDR3 reads CASSYPRTGGGSPLHF. The DNA for the CDR3 is TGTGCCAGCAGTTACCCCCGGACAGGGGGAGGATCACCCCTCCACTTT.

This sequence joins TRBV12-5 and TRBJ1-1; D not certain. Trimming cost V 7 bases and J 3 bases, with 6 bases left between them. Germline CDR1 and CDR2: LGHNT and FRNRAP. The CDR3 consists of 11 residues. The DNA of the CDR3 is TGTGCTAGTGCCCCCTACACTGAAGCTTTCTTT. This translates into CASAPYTEAFF.

This chain joins TRBV5-6 and TRBJ1-2; D possibly corresponds to TRBD1 (6 bases). V dropped 4 bases and J dropped 5 bases, with 21 bases sitting between them. The CDR3 sequence is 16 residues long. Germline V gives CDR1 SGHDT, CDR2 YYEEEE. The CDR3 nucleotides read TGTGCCAGCAGCCTGGGGTCGGGCGGGGGCACGTATGGCTACACCTTC. Translated: CASSLGSGGGTYGYTF.

The gene calls are TRBV6-1 and TRBJ2-7; D possibly corresponds to TRBD1 (6 bases). V lost 3 bases and J 0 bases, leaving 15 bases between the germline ends. Germline-derived CDR1 and CDR2 are MNHNS and SASEGT. The length of the CDR3 is 16 residues. For the CDR3, the DNA is TGTGCCAGCAGTGACCACGATCGGGACAACTCCTACGAGCAGTACTTC. Translating gives CASSDHDRDNSYEQYF.

The chain recombines TRBV6-6 with TRBJ2-1; weak D call: TRBD1 (5 bases). Germline loops: CDR1 MNHNY, CDR2 SVGAGI (reference sequence). The CDR3 contains 13 residues. V was trimmed by 5 bases and J by 5 bases, leaving 10 bases between them. The chain's CDR3 is CASSVTENNEQFF. The CDR3 nucleotides are TGTGCCAGCAGTGTGACAGAGAACAATGAGCAGTTCTTC.

This rearrangement joins TRBV7-9 to TRBJ1-1; no reliable D call. Trimming removed 5 bases from V and 2 bases from J, with 18 bases in between. The CDR3 runs to 16 residues. Looked up from germline, CDR1 is SEHNR and CDR2 is FQNEAQ (reference sequence). CDR3: CASSPRPLRGNTEAFF. CDR3 DNA: TGTGCCAGCAGCCCCCGACCCCTCCGGGGAAACACTGAAGCTTTCTTT.

This chain links TRBV5-1 with TRBJ1-1; the D gene is possibly TRBD1 (5 bases). In germline, CDR1 is SGHRS, CDR2 YFSETQ. The CDR3 has 15 amino acids. The ends were cut back, 0 bases at V and 5 bases at J, with 14 bases in the middle. CDR3 in DNA: TGCGCCAGCAGCTTGGAAGCAGGGCTAGGGACTGAAGCTTTCTTT. Translated, it gives CASSLEAGLGTEAFF.

The chain uses TRBV4-1 and TRBJ2-3; weak D call: TRBD2 (5 bases). Per germline, CDR1 MGHRA and CDR2 YSYEKL. The CDR3 is 19 amino acids. V shed 0 bases and J shed 2 bases, with 21 bases lying between them. CDR3 sequence reads: CASSQDGLTEEETTDTQYF. The CDR3 nucleotides read TGCGCCAGCAGCCAAGATGGGCTAACGGAGGAAGAGACCACAGATACGCAGTATTTT.

V is TRBV19 and J is TRBJ1-1; TRBD1 might be the D (5 bases). CDR3 length: 14 amino acids. Looked up from germline, CDR1 is LNHDA and CDR2 is SQIVND (reference sequence). Between the trimmed V and J ends, which lost 1 base and 1 base, there was a span of 7 bases. CDR3 sequence reads: CASSIGGENTEAFF. DNA of the CDR3: TGTGCCAGTAGTATAGGGGGGGAGAACACTGAAGCTTTCTTT.

The chain carries TRBV4-1 and TRBJ2-3, with TRBD2 matching over 11 bases. Looked up from germline, CDR1 is MGHRA and CDR2 is YSYEKL. The trim removed 3 bases at V and 6 bases at J, leaving 5 bases unmatched. CDR3 length equals 15 residues. CDR3 sequence: CASSQISGGVDTQYF. The CDR3 DNA reads as TGCGCCAGCAGCCAGATTAGCGGGGGGGTGGATACGCAGTATTTT.

J is TRBJ1-2 and V is TRBV5-1, with D possibly TRBD1 on 6 matching bases. This CDR3 region has 15 residues. Looked up from germline, CDR1 is SGHRS and CDR2 is YFSETQ. V lost 4 bases to trimming and J lost 0 bases, with 13 bases between them. The CDR3 DNA follows: TGCGCCAGCAGCCCAGCAGGGGAAGCTAACTATGGCTACACCTTC. Translated, it gives CASSPAGEANYGYTF.

The chain employs TRBV10-3 and TRBJ1-6; D might be TRBD1 (6 bases). In germline, CDR1 is ENHRY, CDR2 SYGVKD. Trimming left V 6 bases short and J 5 bases short, with 11 bases between. This CDR3 region has 14 residues. CDR3: CAIRDSGNNSPLHF. Here the CDR3 DNA reads TGTGCCATCAGGGACAGCGGAAATAATTCACCCCTCCACTTT.

CDR3 in DNA: TGCGCCAGCAGCTCCAAATGGGGCCCTAGAAGCACTGAAGCTTTCTTT. It is translated as CASSSKWGPRSTEAFF. The chain employs TRBV5-1 and TRBJ1-1, with D possibly being TRBD1 (5 bases). This CDR3 contains 16 residues. Germline V gene lookup returns CDR1 SGHRS and CDR2 YFSETQ. The V end lost 3 bases, the J end lost 4 bases, and 19 bases lay between the germline ends.

V is TRBV28 and J is TRBJ2-7; 9 bases fit TRBD2. The CDR3 sequence is 15 residues long. Germline V gene lookup returns CDR1 MDHEN and CDR2 SYDVKM. V shed 2 bases and J 0 bases; nucleotides not matched to a gene: 2. CDR3 protein: CASSLAGGPSYEQYF. The CDR3 region has the DNA TGTGCCAGCAGTTTAGCGGGAGGGCCCTCCTACGAGCAGTACTTC.

The rearrangement uses TRBV29-1 and TRBJ1-2; TRBD1 matches at 8 bases. Germline V gene lookup returns CDR1 SQVTM and CDR2 ANQGSEA. This CDR3 spans 13 amino acids. V dropped 6 bases and J dropped 4; count of bases not matched to a gene: 7. The CDR3 loop is CSVRTGLSYGYTF. CDR3 nucleotides: TGCAGCGTACGGACAGGGCTTAGCTATGGCTACACCTTC.

This chain connects TRBV10-1 to TRBJ2-7; TRBD1 matches 8 bases. CDR1 and CDR2 from the germline V gene are WNHNN and SYGVQD (reference sequence). J lost 3 bases, V lost 4 bases, and 8 bases had no gene match. The CDR3 has 15 amino acids. In DNA, the CDR3 is TGCGCCAGCAGTGGAACCGGGACAGGCTTCTACGAGCAGTACTTC. Translation gives CASSGTGTGFYEQYF.

The chain uses TRBV3-1 (or the pseudogene TRBV3-2) and TRBJ2-3; 8 nucleotides agree with TRBD2. Germline V gene sequence: CDR1 LGHDT, CDR2 YNNKEL (reference sequence). This CDR3 contains 15 residues. J gave up 2 bases and V 4 bases, and 5 bases lay outside the gene matches. The CDR3 reads CASSPWRGVTDTQYF. For the CDR3, the DNA is TGTGCCAGCAGCCCGTGGCGGGGGGTCACAGATACGCAGTATTTT.

This clone was counted a few times. The chain uses TRBV7-3 and TRBJ2-1, with TRBD1 matching 11 bases. The germline CDR1 and CDR2 sequences are SGHTA and FQGTGA. The CDR3 runs 14 residues. The V segment lost 5 bases and the J segment 8 bases; nucleotides outside the gene matches: 5. CDR3 region: CASSPGTGGYEQFF. The CDR3 bases are TGTGCCAGCAGCCCCGGGACAGGGGGGTATGAGCAGTTCTTC.

The V gene is TRBV6-5, the J gene TRBJ2-6; possibly TRBD1 for D (6 bases). In germline, CDR1 is MNHEY, CDR2 SVGAGI. V lost 4 bases and J 2 bases, leaving 9 bases between the germline ends. CDR3 length: 15 residues. The CDR3 loop is CASSLQGTGANVLTF. The DNA of the CDR3 is TGTGCCAGCAGTTTACAGGGCACTGGGGCCAACGTCCTGACTTTC.

This clone has a single count. The rearrangement joins TRBV6-5 to TRBJ2-7; 9 nucleotides agree with TRBD2. Germline CDR1 is MNHEY and CDR2 is SVGAGI. The V gene end was trimmed by 0 bases and the J gene end by 6 bases; junction bases not matched to a gene: 6. The CDR3 spans 15 residues. The CDR3 loop is CASSYSRLAGSEQYF. The CDR3 bases are TGTGCCAGCAGTTACTCGAGGCTAGCGGGAAGCGAGCAGTACTTC.